The rows below give T cell receptor beta chains drawn from one sample of a study of Graves' ophthalmopathy and Graves' hyperthyroidism. From the multiplex PCR reads, TCRdb called clonotypes with MiXCR, one entry per CDR3 protein. The profile covers 300,000 to 400,000 distinct CDR3 sequences, with about a sixth appearing a single time and around 12% taken by the ten largest. Sample: peripheral blood. Receptors were obtained from an adult man with Graves' ophthalmopathy. CDR3s include the opening cysteine and the closing phenylalanine or tryptophan. The order of the fields is clone size, D gene, V gene, J gene, CDR3 DNA, CDR3 protein. D genes are given only for firm matches. The listing skips clone size in some rows; elsewhere it reads once, few, many or a size class.

many	TRBD2	TRBV5-1	TRBJ2-5	TGCGCCAGCTACAGCGGGAGGGGCCAAGAGACCCAGTACTTC	CASYSGRGQETQYF
-	TRBD1	TRBV4-2	TRBJ1-1	TGTGCCAGCAGCCAGACCCAGGGGGGGGGGACTGAAGCTTTCTTT	CASSQTQGGGTEAFF
many	TRBD2	TRBV4-2	TRBJ2-5	TGTGCCAGCAGCCAAGATAGGGGTAGCGGGGGGCCGGAGACCCAGTACTTC	CASSQDRGSGGPETQYF
many	TRBD1	TRBV5-1	TRBJ2-5	TGCGCCAGCGCGGACAGGAGCCAAGAGACCCAGTACTTC	CASADRSQETQYF
many	TRBD2	TRBV20-1	TRBJ2-5	TGCAGTGCGGCCCCCGGGACTAGCGGGAGTGGGGAGACCCAGTACTTC	CSAAPGTSGSGETQYF
many	-	TRBV7-8	TRBJ1-1	TGTGCCAGCAGCTGGAATCCTGGGGGTGCGACTGAAGCTTTCTTT	CASSWNPGGATEAFF
many	-	TRBV5-1	TRBJ1-2	TGCGCCAGCAGCCCTCAGGGACGGACGGGGGTCTATGGCTACACCTTC	CASSPQGRTGVYGYTF
many	-	TRBV19	TRBJ1-6	TGTGCCAGTACCCGATCCTATAATTCACCCCTCCACTTT	CASTRSYNSPLHF
many	TRBD1	TRBV29-1	TRBJ1-2	TGCAGCGGGACCCCGGGGACAGACTATGGCTACACCTTC	CSGTPGTDYGYTF
many	-	TRBV12-3/TRBV12-4	TRBJ1-1	TGTGCAAGCAGGATCGGACAAGCCACTGAAGCTTTCTTT	CASRIGQATEAFF
many	TRBD1	TRBV6-2/TRBV6-3	TRBJ2-2	TGTGCCAGCAGGACCGAGACAGGGTCCACCGGGGAGCTGTTTTTT	CASRTETGSTGELFF
many	-	TRBV11-1	TRBJ2-7	TGTGCCAGCAGCACCAGTGGGTCGCCGAGAGAGCAGTACTTC	CASSTSGSPREQYF
many	-	TRBV6-5	TRBJ1-1	TGTGCCAGCAGCTGGACCGAGAACACTGAAGCTTTCTTT	CASSWTENTEAFF
many	-	TRBV30	TRBJ1-6	TGTGCCTGGAGTAATGGATTTAATTCACCCCTCCACTTT	CAWSNGFNSPLHF
many	-	TRBV12-3/TRBV12-4	TRBJ1-1	TGTGCCAGCAGTTTAATGGGGTTGGCTGAAGCTTTCTTT	CASSLMGLAEAFF
-	TRBD1	TRBV24-1	TRBJ1-5	TGTGCCACCAGTGAAGGGACAGGGGGCACAAATCAGCCCCAGCATTTT	CATSEGTGGTNQPQHF
many	-	TRBV2	TRBJ1-1	TGTGCCAGCGGCCAGGGCTGGAACACTGAAGCTTTCTTT	CASGQGWNTEAFF
-	-	TRBV19	TRBJ1-2	TGTGCCAGTAGTATGACAGGCGACTATGGCTACACCTTC	CASSMTGDYGYTF
few	-	TRBV2	TRBJ1-2	TGTGCCAGCAGCGAACGCCCAGGGGCCGCTCTCGTTCCTGGCTACACCTTC	CASSERPGAALVPGYTF
many	TRBD1	TRBV5-1	TRBJ2-7	TGCGCCAGCAGCTTGGTCCGGACAGGGACTTACGAGCAGTACTTC	CASSLVRTGTYEQYF
many	TRBD1	TRBV7-6	TRBJ2-2	TGTGCCAGCAGCCAGGGGGCGAGGGGTGCCGGGGAGCTGTTTTTT	CASSQGARGAGELFF
many	TRBD2	TRBV6-2/TRBV6-3	TRBJ2-3	TGTGCCAGCAGTCACCCCGGGACTAGGGAAGATACGCAGTATTTT	CASSHPGTREDTQYF
many	-	TRBV6-1	TRBJ1-6	TGTGCCAGCAGACCGACAGATAATTCACCCCTCCACTTT	CASRPTDNSPLHF
many	TRBD1	TRBV29-1	TRBJ2-7	TGCAGCGTTATGGACAGGGCCGGGGAAAGGTACTTC	CSVMDRAGERYF
many	-	TRBV6-1	TRBJ2-4	TGTGCCAGCAGCCCAGCCTCGGTGGAGCCCAAGTACTTC	CASSPASVEPKYF
many	TRBD1	TRBV27	TRBJ2-5	TGTGCCAGCAGCTCTTGGGACAGGGTGGGAGAGACCCAGTACTTC	CASSSWDRVGETQYF
many	-	TRBV6-2/TRBV6-3	TRBJ1-5	TGTGCCAGCGGCCTGAGGATGGGGGGGAATCAGCCCCAGCATTTT	CASGLRMGGNQPQHF
many	-	TRBV20-1	TRBJ1-2	TGCAGTGCGAGGGCAGCCGCTAACTATGGCTACACCTTC	CSARAAANYGYTF
many	TRBD1	TRBV30	TRBJ2-5	TGTGCCGGGGGACAGCAAGAGACCCAGTACTTC	CAGGQQETQYF
many	TRBD1	TRBV7-3	TRBJ1-3	TGTGCCTGCGGACAGGGGGACACCATATATTTT	CACGQGDTIYF
many	TRBD1	TRBV6-2/TRBV6-3	TRBJ2-5	TGTGCCAGCCTACCCGGGACAGGGAAATACCAAGAGACCCAGTACTTC	CASLPGTGKYQETQYF
-	TRBD2	TRBV11-2	TRBJ2-5	TGTGCCAGCAGCCTCCAACTAGCGGGGGGGCCCCAACAAGAGACCCAGTACTTC	CASSLQLAGGPQQETQYF
many	TRBD1	TRBV6-2/TRBV6-3	TRBJ1-1	TGTGCCAGCAGGACTGACAGGGCTCTGAACACTGAAGCTTTCTTT	CASRTDRALNTEAFF
many	TRBD2	TRBV7-8	TRBJ2-1	TGTGCCAGCAGCTTAGTAGCGGGAGTAGTCAATGAGCAGTTCTTC	CASSLVAGVVNEQFF
many	-	TRBV27	TRBJ1-1	TGTGCCAGCAGTCTTACCCGGGCGAACACTGAAGCTTTCTTT	CASSLTRANTEAFF
once	-	TRBV27	TRBJ2-7	TGTGCCAGCAAGGGACCCTTTTTCTACGAGCAGTACTTC	CASKGPFFYEQYF
many	TRBD1	TRBV28	TRBJ1-5	TGTGCCAGCAGTCTAGACCGGACAGGAGGCAATCAGCCCCAGCATTTT	CASSLDRTGGNQPQHF
many	-	TRBV5-1	TRBJ2-7	TGCGCCAGCAGCTTTTCGCCAGGGGTGCCCTACGAGCAGTACTTC	CASSFSPGVPYEQYF
many	TRBD2	TRBV30	TRBJ2-3	TGTGCCTGGAGTGCCACTAGCGGACGCACAGATACGCAGTATTTT	CAWSATSGRTDTQYF
many	TRBD2	TRBV9	TRBJ2-1	TGTGCCAGCAGCTCCAGCGGGGTCTCGTACAATGAGCAGTTCTTC	CASSSSGVSYNEQFF
many	TRBD2	TRBV9	TRBJ2-7	TGTGCCAGCAGCGCCCGGACTAGCGGGAGCGGCGAGCAGTACTTC	CASSARTSGSGEQYF
many	TRBD2	TRBV3-1	TRBJ2-5	TGTGCCAGCAGACCCAAGGTACTAGCGGGGGAGACCCAGTACTTC	CASRPKVLAGETQYF
few	TRBD1	TRBV20-1	TRBJ2-5	TGCAGTGCCCAAAACGCGGGACAGGGGCACGAGACCCAGTACTTC	CSAQNAGQGHETQYF
many	-	TRBV25-1	TRBJ2-2	TGTGCCGGCAGTGAAGTAGGGACGAACACCGGGGAGCTGTTTTTT	CAGSEVGTNTGELFF
-	-	TRBV7-2	TRBJ2-5	TGTGCCAGCAGCTTGAATCGGCCTTATGAGGCCCTGTACTTC	CASSLNRPYEALYF